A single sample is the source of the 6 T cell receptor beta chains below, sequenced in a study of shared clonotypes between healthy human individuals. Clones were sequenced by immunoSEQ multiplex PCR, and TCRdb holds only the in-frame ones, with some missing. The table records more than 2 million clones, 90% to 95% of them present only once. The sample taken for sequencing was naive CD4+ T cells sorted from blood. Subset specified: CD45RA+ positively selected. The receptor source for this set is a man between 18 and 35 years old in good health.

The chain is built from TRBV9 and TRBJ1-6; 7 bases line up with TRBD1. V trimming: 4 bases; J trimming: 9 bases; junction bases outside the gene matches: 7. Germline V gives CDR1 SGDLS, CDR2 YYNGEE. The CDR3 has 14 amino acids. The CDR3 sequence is CASSLRQGSSPLHF. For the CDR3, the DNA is TGTGCCAGCAGCCTCAGACAGGGCAGTTCACCCCTCCACTTT. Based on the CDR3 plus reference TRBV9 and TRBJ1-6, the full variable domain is DSGVTQTPKHLITATGQRVTLRCSPRSGDLSVYWYQQSLDQGLQFLIQYYNGEERAKGNILERFSAQQFPDLHSELNLSSLELGDSALYFCASSLRQGSSPLHFGNGTRLTVT.

DNA for the CDR3: TGTGCCAGCAGCTTATCAGGGGCCATGAACACCGGGGAGCTGTTTTTT. This gives the protein CASSLSGAMNTGELFF. The rearrangement joins TRBV7-8 to TRBJ2-2; TRBD1 is a possible D gene (6 bases). The V end was cut by 2 bases, the J end by 1 base, with 11 bases between. The CDR3 contains 16 residues. Germline V lookup: CDR1 SGHVS, CDR2 FQNEAQ.

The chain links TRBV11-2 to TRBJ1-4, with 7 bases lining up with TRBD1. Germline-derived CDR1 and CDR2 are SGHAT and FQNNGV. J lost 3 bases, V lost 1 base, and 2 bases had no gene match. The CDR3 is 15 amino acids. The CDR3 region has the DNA TGTGCCAGCAGCTTAGCGGGGACAGCTAATGAAAAACTGTTTTTT. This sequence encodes CASSLAGTANEKLFF.

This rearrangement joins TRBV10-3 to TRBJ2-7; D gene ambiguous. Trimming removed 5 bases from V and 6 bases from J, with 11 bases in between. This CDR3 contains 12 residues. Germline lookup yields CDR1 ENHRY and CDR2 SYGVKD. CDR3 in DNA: TGTGCCATCAGTCGACTCCCTCTCGAGCAGTACTTC. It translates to CAISRLPLEQYF.

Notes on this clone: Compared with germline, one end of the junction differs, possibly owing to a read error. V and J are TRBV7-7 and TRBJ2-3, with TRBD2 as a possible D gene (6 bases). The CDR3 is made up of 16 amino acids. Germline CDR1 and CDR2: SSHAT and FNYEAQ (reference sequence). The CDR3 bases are TGTGCTAGCAGCTTAGGCGGGAAGTCTAGCACAGATACGCAGTATTTT. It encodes CASSLGGKSSTDTQYF.

CDR3 residues: CASAGQGAAGANVLTF. The CDR3 DNA follows: TGTGCCTCAGCGGGACAGGGGGCGGCTGGGGCCAACGTCCTGACTTTC. The V call is TRBV10-3, the J call TRBJ2-6, with 12 bases matching TRBD1. Per germline, CDR1 ENHRY and CDR2 SYGVKD. This CDR3 region has 16 residues. J gave up 2 bases and V 11 bases, and 7 bases lay outside the gene matches.